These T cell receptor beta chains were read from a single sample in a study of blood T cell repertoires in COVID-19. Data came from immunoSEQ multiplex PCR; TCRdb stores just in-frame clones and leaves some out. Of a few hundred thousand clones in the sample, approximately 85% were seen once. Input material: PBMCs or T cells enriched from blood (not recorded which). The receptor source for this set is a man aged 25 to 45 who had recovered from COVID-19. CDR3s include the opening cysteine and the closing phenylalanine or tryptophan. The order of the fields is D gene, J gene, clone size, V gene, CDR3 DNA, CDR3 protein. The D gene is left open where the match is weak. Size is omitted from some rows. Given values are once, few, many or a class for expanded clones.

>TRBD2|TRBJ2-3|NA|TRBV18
TGTGCCAGCTCAACGAGCGGGGGACCAGATACGCAGTATTTT
CASSTSGGPDTQYF
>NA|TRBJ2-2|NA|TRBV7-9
TGTGCCAGCAGCTTCGGGGCCGGGGAGCTGTTTTTT
CASSFGAGELFF
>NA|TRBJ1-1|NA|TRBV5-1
TGCGCCAGCAGCGTATTACAGGGATATCACACTGAAGCTTTCTTT
CASSVLQGYHTEAFF
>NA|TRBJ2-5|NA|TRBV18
TGTGCCAGCTCACAAAATACAGGGCTTGACGGAGAGACCCAGTACTTC
CASSQNTGLDGETQYF
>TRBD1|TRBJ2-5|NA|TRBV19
TGTGCCAGTAGCGAACGACAGGGTTTACGGGAGACCCAGTACTTC
CASSERQGLRETQYF
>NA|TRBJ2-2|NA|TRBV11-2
TGTGCCAGCCCAGGGACGAACACCGGGGAGCTGTTTTTT
CASPGTNTGELFF
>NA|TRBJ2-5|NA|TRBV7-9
TGTGCCAGCAGCTTAGCGTACAGGTCGGGCGTCCAAGAGACCCAGTACTTC
CASSLAYRSGVQETQYF
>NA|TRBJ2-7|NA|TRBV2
TGTGCCAGCAGTGACGCCTACGAGCAGTACTTC
CASSDAYEQYF
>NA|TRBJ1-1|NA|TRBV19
TGTGCCAGTAGTATTTCCAATTTTGGAGTCAGGGTCGCTGAAGCTTTCTTT
CASSISNFGVRVAEAFF
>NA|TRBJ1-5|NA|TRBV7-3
TGTGCCAGCAGCTTAAGAGAGTTTACCCGCGGGCAGCCCCAGCATTTT
CASSLREFTRGQPQHF
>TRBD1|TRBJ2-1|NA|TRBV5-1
TGCGCCAGTAGGGACAGGGTCTCCTACAATGAGCAGTTCTTC
CASRDRVSYNEQFF
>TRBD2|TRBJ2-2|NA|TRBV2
TGTGCCAGCAGTCCAAGCGGGGGGGCGGTCACCGGGGAGCTGTTTTTT
CASSPSGGAVTGELFF
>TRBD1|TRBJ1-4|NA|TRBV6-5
TGTGCCAGCAGGTCGGGACAGGGGAGGGAAAAACTGTTTTTT
CASRSGQGREKLFF
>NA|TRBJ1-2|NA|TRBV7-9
TGTGCCAGCAGCCCCACTTACCCGACAGCCTTCTATGGCTACACCTTC
CASSPTYPTAFYGYTF
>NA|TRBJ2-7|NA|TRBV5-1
TGCGCCAGCAGCTTGGCCGCGGGGTCCTACGAGCAGTACTTC
CASSLAAGSYEQYF
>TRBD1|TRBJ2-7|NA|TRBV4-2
TGTGCCAGCAGCCGGACAGGGGATTCCGAGCAGTACTTC
CASSRTGDSEQYF
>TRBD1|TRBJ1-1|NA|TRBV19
TGTGCCAGTAGGTTCGGACAGGGCAAGAACACTGAAGCTTTCTTT
CASRFGQGKNTEAFF
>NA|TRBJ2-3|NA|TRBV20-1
TGCAGTGCCTTCAGACAAGATACGCAGTATTTT
CSAFRQDTQYF
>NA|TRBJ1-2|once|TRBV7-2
TGTGCCAGCAGCTTGGGGGGTGGACAAAACTATGGCTACACCTTC
CASSLGGGQNYGYTF
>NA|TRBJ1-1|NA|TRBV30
TGTGCCTGGAGTACAGGCCACACTGAAGCTTTCTTT
CAWSTGHTEAFF
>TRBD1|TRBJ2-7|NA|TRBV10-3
TGTGCCATCAGTTATGGACAGGGGGAGCAGTACTTC
CAISYGQGEQYF
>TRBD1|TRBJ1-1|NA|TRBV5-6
TGTGCCAGCAGCATAGGACAGGTTGAAGCTTTCTTT
CASSIGQVEAFF
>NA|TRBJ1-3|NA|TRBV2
TGTGCCAGCAGTGACAGGGGAAACACCATATATTTT
CASSDRGNTIYF
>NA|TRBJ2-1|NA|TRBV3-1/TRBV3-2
TGTGCCAGCAGCCTTCCGCGGAGCTCCTACAATGAGCAGTTCTTC
CASSLPRSSYNEQFF
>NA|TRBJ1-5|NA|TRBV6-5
TGTGCCAGCAGTCCCCTCCCTTGGCCCCAGCATTTT
CASSPLPWPQHF
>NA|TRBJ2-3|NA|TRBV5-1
TGCGCCAGCAGCTTGGGCGGTAGCGGCACAGATACGCAGTATTTT
CASSLGGSGTDTQYF
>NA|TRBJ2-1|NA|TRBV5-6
TGTGCCAGCATCGACCAGGGGAACAATGAGCAGTTCTTC
CASIDQGNNEQFF
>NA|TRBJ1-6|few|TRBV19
TGTGCCAGTAGTACCTACGGGGGAGAACATTCACCCCTCCACTTT
CASSTYGGEHSPLHF
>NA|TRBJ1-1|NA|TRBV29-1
TGCAGCGTTGTTGGTTCGGGGGGAATGAACACTGAAGCTTTCTTT
CSVVGSGGMNTEAFF
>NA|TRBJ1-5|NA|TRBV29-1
TGCAGCGTTCCTCCCGTAGAAGGAGAGACCACCCAGCATTTT
CSVPPVEGETTQHF
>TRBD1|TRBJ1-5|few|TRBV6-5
TGTGCCAGCAGGAAGGGACAGACCAATCAGCCCCAGCATTTT
CASRKGQTNQPQHF
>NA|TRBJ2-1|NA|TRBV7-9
TGTGCCAGCAGCTCCCGGGGCAGGGGCGCGGCTGAGCAGTTCTTC
CASSSRGRGAAEQFF
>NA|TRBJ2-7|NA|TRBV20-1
TGCAGTGCTAGTAACAGGGCTGCCTACGAGCAGTACTTC
CSASNRAAYEQYF
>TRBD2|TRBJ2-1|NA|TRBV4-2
TGTGCCAGCAGCCAAGTCGGGCGGGGGGGGATTACCTACAATGAGCAGTTCTTC
CASSQVGRGGITYNEQFF
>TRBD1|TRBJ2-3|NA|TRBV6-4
TGTGCCAGCAGTCCCCAGGGGGCCTTGAGCACAGATACGCAGTATTTT
CASSPQGALSTDTQYF
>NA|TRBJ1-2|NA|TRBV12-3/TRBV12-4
TGTGCCAGCAGTAATAGTGCTAACTATGGCTACACCTTC
CASSNSANYGYTF
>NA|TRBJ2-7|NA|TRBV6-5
TGTGCCAGCAGTTATCGCTGGACTGGTTCCTACGAGCAGTACTTC
CASSYRWTGSYEQYF
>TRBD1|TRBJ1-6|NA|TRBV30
TGTGCCTCCCAGGACAGGCCCTATAATTCACCCCTCCACTTT
CASQDRPYNSPLHF
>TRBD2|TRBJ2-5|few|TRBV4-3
TGCGCCAGCAGCCAAGAAGGTGGAAGCGGGGGGGGGCAAGAGACCCAGTACTTC
CASSQEGGSGGGQETQYF
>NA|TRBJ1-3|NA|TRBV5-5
TGTGCCAGCAGCGCCTACGCGGGACCCCTTCTTGCTGGAAACACCATATATTTT
CASSAYAGPLLAGNTIYF
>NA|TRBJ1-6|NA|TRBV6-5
TGTGCCAGCAGGGCTGACACAGGAAATTCACCCCTCCACTTT
CASRADTGNSPLHF
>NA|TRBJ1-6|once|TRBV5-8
TGTGCCAGCAGCTTGGTTCTATTCCTTGGGCAGGGAAACTCACCCCTCCACTTT
CASSLVLFLGQGNSPLHF
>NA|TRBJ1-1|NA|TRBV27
TGTGCCAGCAGTTTATACATGAACACTGAAGCTTTCTTT
CASSLYMNTEAFF
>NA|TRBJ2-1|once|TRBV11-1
TGTGCCAGCAGCTTAGCGGAGAGCTCCTACAATGAGCAGTTCTTC
CASSLAESSYNEQFF
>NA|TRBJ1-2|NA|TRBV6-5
TGTGCCAGCAGTTCGGGGAACTATGGCTACACCTTC
CASSSGNYGYTF
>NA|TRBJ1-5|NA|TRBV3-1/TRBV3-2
TGTGCCAGCAGAGAGCTACCATCCTCGAATCAGCCCCAGCATTTT
CASRELPSSNQPQHF
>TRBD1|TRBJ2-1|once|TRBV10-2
TGCGCCAGCAGCCCTACAGGGGGGCGGTACAATGAGCAGTTCTTC
CASSPTGGRYNEQFF
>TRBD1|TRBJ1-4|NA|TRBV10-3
TGTGCCATCAGACCGGGACAGGGTTTAGCTAATGAAAAACTGTTTTTT
CAIRPGQGLANEKLFF
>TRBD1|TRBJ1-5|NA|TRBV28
TGTGCCAGCAGTTTACCAGGGGGCTATCAGCCCCAGCATTTT
CASSLPGGYQPQHF
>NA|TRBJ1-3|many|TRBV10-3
TGTGCCATCAGTGAGAGGGAGGACTCTGGAAACACCATATATTTT
CAISEREDSGNTIYF